A single sample gave rise to the 6 T cell receptor beta chains below, sequenced in a study of blood T cell repertoires in COVID-19. The protocol was immunoSEQ multiplex PCR, while the TCRdb copy is restricted to in-frame clones and leaves out a portion. In the table there are some 80,000 clones, approximately 86% of which are singletons. The sequencing input was peripheral blood. Source of these receptors: a human donor in a cohort sampled during active COVID-19.

This clone was seen only once. The chain links TRBV15 to TRBJ2-7, with 10 bases identical to TRBD1. The CDR3 runs 14 residues. Trimming at V came to 7 bases and at J to 5 bases, leaving 8 bases not matched to a gene. Germline loops: CDR1 LNHNV, CDR2 YYDKDF (reference sequence). CDR3 nucleotides: TGTGCCACCACAACCGGGACAGGGGACCACGAGCAGTACTTC. This encodes CATTTGTGDHEQYF.

The V call is TRBV7-9, the J call TRBJ1-1, with TRBD1 as a possible D gene (6 bases). V gave up 5 bases and J gave up 2 bases, with 9 bases separating them. The CDR3 is 13 residues long. Germline values: CDR1 SEHNR, CDR2 FQNEAQ (reference sequence). The CDR3 loop reads CASSLGQNTEAFF. The CDR3 DNA is TGTGCCAGCAGCCTGGGACAAAACACTGAAGCTTTCTTT. Based on the CDR3 plus reference TRBV7-9 and TRBJ1-1, the full variable domain is DTGVSQNPRHKITKRGQNVTFRCDPISEHNRLYWYRQTLGQGPEFLTYFQNEAQLEKSRLLSDRFSAERPKGSFSTLEIQRTEQGDSAMYLCASSLGQNTEAFFGQGTRLTVV.

The chain is built from TRBV6-5 and TRBJ1-1, with TRBD1 as a possible D gene (5 bases). Germline V gene sequence: CDR1 MNHEY, CDR2 SVGAGI. V dropped 4 bases and J dropped 4 bases, with 16 bases sitting between them. The CDR3 is 15 residues long. The CDR3 region is CASSSTFMGRTEAFF. CDR3 bases: TGTGCCAGCAGTTCAACCTTCATGGGGCGCACTGAAGCTTTCTTT.

This clone has just one count. This chain joins TRBV9 and TRBJ2-3, with 12 nucleotides matching TRBD2. There are 17 residues in the CDR3. J lost 2 bases, V lost 4 bases, and 8 bases had no gene match. Germline assignment: CDR1 SGDLS and CDR2 YYNGEE. CDR3 residues: CASSPGRTSGDTDTQYF. The CDR3 coding sequence is TGTGCCAGCAGCCCCGGGAGGACTAGCGGGGACACAGATACGCAGTATTTT.

The gene calls are TRBV5-1 and TRBJ2-1; 8 bases line up with TRBD2. V trimming: 4 bases; J trimming: 6 bases; junction bases outside the gene matches: 9. This CDR3 has 15 residues. CDR1 and CDR2 (germline): SGHRS, YFSETQ. The CDR3, as DNA: TGCGCCAGCAGCCCCGGGACTAGGGAGGTCAATGAGCAGTTCTTC. It is translated as CASSPGTREVNEQFF.

The V and J genes are TRBV7-2 and TRBJ2-3, with 8 positions matching TRBD2. This CDR3 is built from 14 residues. V dropped 6 bases and J dropped 4; count of bases not matched to a gene: 6. Germline loops: CDR1 SGHTA, CDR2 FQGNSA. CDR3 sequence (DNA): TGTGCCAGCAGTCCAGGACTAGCCGCAGATACGCAGTATTTT. The encoded protein is CASSPGLAADTQYF.